Listed below are T cell receptor beta chains from one sample, sequenced in a study of graft-versus-host responses after intestinal transplantation. Measured with immunoSEQ multiplex PCR; TCRdb has only the in-frame clones, and not every one. The sample has approximately 4,000 clones, around three quarters seen once. The starting material was ileum tissue, obtained 17 days after transplant. Receptors originate from a human patient who received an intestinal transplant, so some T cells may come from the graft donor. The CDR3 runs from the conserved cysteine through the conserved F or W. A D gene is named only where the DNA matches it firmly. Expanded clones are given a class, and other clones once, few, many or no size at all.

J gene | V gene | clone size | D gene | CDR3 protein | CDR3 DNA
TRBJ1-4 | TRBV4-1 | few | TRBD1 | CASSQDLVRDSTNEKLFF | TGCGCCAGCAGCCAAGATCTCGTTCGGGACAGTACTAATGAAAAACTGTTTTTT
TRBJ1-3 | TRBV25-1 | . | TRBD1 | CASSPPGTGAGNTIYF | TGTGCCAGCAGTCCCCCCGGGACAGGGGCTGGAAACACCATATATTTT
TRBJ1-2 | TRBV28 | . | TRBD1 | CASSFGQAFYGYTF | TGTGCCAGCAGTTTCGGACAGGCCTTCTATGGCTACACCTTC
TRBJ2-3 | TRBV28 | . | TRBD2 | CASSFSAGGPGDTQYF | TGTGCCAGCAGTTTCTCAGCGGGGGGGCCCGGAGATACGCAGTATTTT
TRBJ1-4 | TRBV5-1 | . | . | CASSLEPGANEKLFF | TGCGCCAGCAGCTTGGAACCAGGGGCTAATGAAAAACTGTTTTTT
TRBJ2-3 | TRBV4-3 | . | . | CASSSIPGVVTDTQYF | TGCGCCAGCAGCTCCATCCCGGGGGTTGTCACAGATACGCAGTATTTT
TRBJ2-1 | TRBV29-1 | . | TRBD2 | CSHGTSGGVPYNEQFF | TGCAGCCACGGGACTAGCGGGGGGGTACCCTACAATGAGCAGTTCTTC
TRBJ2-3 | TRBV11-2 | . | . | CASSLILPQVKGVDTQYF | TGTGCCAGCAGCTTAATCTTGCCGCAGGTGAAGGGGGTAGATACGCAGTATTTT
TRBJ1-4 | TRBV5-6 | few | . | CASRPQEDEKLFF | TGTGCCAGCAGGCCGCAGGAAGATGAAAAACTGTTTTTT
TRBJ2-3 | TRBV6-4 | . | TRBD2 | CASSETSGGSDTQYF | TGTGCCAGCAGTGAGACTAGCGGGGGCTCAGATACGCAGTATTTT
TRBJ1-5 | TRBV7-9 | few | . | CASSHGGGNQPQHF | TGTGCCAGCAGCCACGGCGGTGGCAATCAGCCCCAGCATTTT
TRBJ2-3 | TRBV5-1 | . | TRBD2 | CASSFSGTSGDTQYF | TGCGCCAGCAGCTTCTCCGGGACTAGCGGGGATACGCAGTATTTT
TRBJ2-1 | TRBV15 | . | TRBD1 | CATSPEDRVPNEQFF | TGTGCCACCAGCCCAGAGGACAGGGTCCCCAATGAGCAGTTCTTC
TRBJ2-3 | TRBV5-1 | . | TRBD2 | CASSPASGVAGGSSTDTQYF | TGCGCCAGCAGCCCAGCTTCGGGGGTAGCGGGGGGGTCTAGCACAGATACGCAGTATTTT
TRBJ1-5 | TRBV4-1 | few | TRBD1 | CASSRDRGLQPQHF | TGCGCCAGCAGTCGGGACAGGGGGCTTCAGCCCCAGCATTTT
TRBJ2-3 | TRBV6-5 | few | TRBD1 | CASTKGAPTDTQYF | TGTGCCAGCACCAAGGGGGCCCCCACAGATACGCAGTATTTT
TRBJ1-1 | TRBV29-1 | . | TRBD1 | CSVGGQGWTEAFF | TGCAGCGTGGGTGGACAGGGATGGACTGAAGCTTTCTTT
TRBJ2-2 | TRBV27 | . | . | CASSEPPLSTGELFF | TGTGCCAGCAGCGAACCCCCATTGAGCACCGGGGAGCTGTTTTTT
TRBJ2-2 | TRBV5-5 | few | TRBD1 | CASSPTGTNTGELFF | TGTGCCAGCAGCCCGACAGGGACGAACACCGGGGAGCTGTTTTTT
TRBJ1-6 | TRBV6-6 | . | TRBD1 | CASSYKDRAGSPLHF | TGTGCCAGCAGTTACAAAGACAGGGCAGGTTCACCCCTCCACTTT
TRBJ1-6 | TRBV28 | medium-sized | . | CASRIQEYNSPLHF | TGTGCCAGCAGAATACAGGAATATAATTCACCCCTCCACTTT
TRBJ2-5 | TRBV7-2 | . | TRBD2 | CATTGRGGRYETQYF | TGTGCCACAACCGGGCGGGGGGGCCGCTATGAGACCCAGTACTTC
TRBJ2-3 | TRBV19 | . | . | CATSNQGTDTQYF | TGTGCCACCTCGAATCAGGGCACAGATACGCAGTATTTT
TRBJ2-1 | TRBV5-6 | . | TRBD2 | CASSLGWLGGSYEQFF | TGTGCCAGCAGCTTGGGATGGCTCGGGGGGTCCTATGAGCAGTTCTTC
TRBJ2-1 | TRBV7-3 | . | TRBD2 | CASSYRLASYNEQFF | TGTGCCAGCAGCTACAGACTAGCCTCCTACAATGAGCAGTTCTTC
TRBJ1-2 | TRBV6-5 | . | TRBD1 | CASNGQGNGYTF | TGTGCCAGCAATGGACAGGGGAATGGCTACACCTTC
TRBJ1-5 | TRBV30 | . | TRBD1 | CAWSAGGFGQPQHF | TGTGCCTGGAGCGCAGGGGGCTTTGGGCAGCCCCAGCATTTT
TRBJ1-1 | TRBV4-3 | once | . | CASSPGGQLEAFF | TGCGCCAGCAGCCCCGGTGGACAGCTAGAAGCTTTCTTT
TRBJ1-1 | TRBV5-4 | . | . | CASSRRGWTEAFF | TGTGCCAGCAGTCGTCGGGGGTGGACTGAAGCTTTCTTT
TRBJ1-6 | TRBV15 | . | TRBD1 | CATSDRGESPLHF | TGTGCCACCAGCGACAGGGGTGAGTCACCCCTCCACTTT
TRBJ2-5 | TRBV11-2 | . | TRBD2 | CASSLGLAGGETQYF | TGTGCCAGCAGCTTAGGTCTAGCGGGGGGAGAGACCCAGTACTTC
TRBJ2-5 | TRBV14 | . | . | CASSPETNQDVETQYF | TGTGCCAGCAGCCCCGAGACTAACCAGGATGTAGAGACCCAGTACTTC
TRBJ2-5 | TRBV6-6 | . | . | CASTLQYQETQYF | TGTGCCAGCACCCTACAGTACCAAGAGACCCAGTACTTC
TRBJ2-1 | TRBV7-6 | . | TRBD2 | CASSLDGSGGNNEQFF | TGTGCCAGCAGCTTAGATGGTAGCGGGGGTAACAATGAGCAGTTCTTC
TRBJ2-2 | TRBV27 | . | TRBD1 | CASSETGTAHTGELFF | TGTGCCAGCAGTGAGACCGGGACAGCTCACACCGGGGAGCTGTTTTTT
TRBJ2-3 | TRBV7-7 | once | . | CASSLGFAATDTQYF | TGTGCTAGCAGCTTAGGTTTTGCGGCGACAGATACGCAGTATTTT
TRBJ2-5 | TRBV30 | few | TRBD2 | CAWAGGSGTQYF | TGTGCCTGGGCGGGAGGATCCGGGACCCAGTACTTC